This TCR beta chain was retrieved from a study of cytotoxic CD8 clonotypes in ibrutinib-treated CLL. Overall study: Samples had a mean of roughly 230,000 productive templates and around 90,000 productive rearrangements.

This clone was picked up one time. Its matching antigen is unknown. Profiling relied on immunoSEQ multiplex PCR, and the TCRdb table lists in-frame clones only, not all of them. The data contain 250,000 to 350,000 clones, approximately 79% of them singletons. Points from the study as a whole: The study found baseline clonality above age-matched healthy donors, tracking circulating CD8+ T-cell counts.

The TCR originated in a human donor with chronic lymphocytic leukemia. Source: PBMCs, taken at disease progression, from a patient treated with ibrutinib.

The CDR3 DNA sequence: TGTGCCACCAGCAGACACGTGGGCGAGCAGTACTTC. Translated: CATSRHVGEQYF. The chain links TRBV15 to TRBJ2-7; no definite D call. The V end lost 2 bases, the J end lost 6 bases, and 8 bases lay between the germline ends. There are 12 residues in the CDR3. Germline loops: CDR1 LNHNV, CDR2 YYDKDF (reference sequence).